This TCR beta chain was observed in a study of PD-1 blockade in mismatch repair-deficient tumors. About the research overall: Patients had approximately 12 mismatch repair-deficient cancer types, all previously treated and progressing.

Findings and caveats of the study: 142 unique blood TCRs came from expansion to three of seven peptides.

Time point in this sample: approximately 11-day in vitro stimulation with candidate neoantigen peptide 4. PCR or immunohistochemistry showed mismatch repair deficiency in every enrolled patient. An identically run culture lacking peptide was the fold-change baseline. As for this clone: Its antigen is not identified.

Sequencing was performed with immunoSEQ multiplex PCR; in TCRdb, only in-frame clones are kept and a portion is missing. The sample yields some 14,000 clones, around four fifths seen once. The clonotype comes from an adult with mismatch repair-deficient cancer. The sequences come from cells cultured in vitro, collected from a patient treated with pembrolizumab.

DNA of the CDR3: TGCGCCAGCAGCTTACAGGGGATCTCCTACGAGCAGTACTTC. It yields the protein CASSLQGISYEQYF. The chain has TRBV5-1 and TRBJ2-7; 7 bases fit TRBD1. CDR3 length: 14 residues. V shed 2 bases and J 0 bases; nucleotides not matched to a gene: 2. The germline CDR1 and CDR2 sequences are SGHRS and YFSETQ.